The sequence of this TCR beta chain was determined in a study of T cell changes during pregnancy in multiple sclerosis. Libraries were prepared by immunoSEQ multiplex PCR; TCRdb keeps only in-frame clonotypes and omits some of them. The sample records 70,000 to 100,000 clones, over 80% being singletons. This CDR3 spans 17 amino acids. The germline gives CDR1 SNHLY, CDR2 FYNNEI. Trimming cost V 6 bases and J 0 bases; bases outside gene matches: 6. This sequence was found in a female donor with multiple sclerosis, enrolled in a pregnancy study. Sequenced material: peripheral blood, taken in the first trimester of pregnancy. This chain joins TRBV2 and TRBJ1-4, with 11 bases identical to TRBD1. CDR3 residues: CASSRGTGGATNEKLFF. In DNA form, the CDR3 reads TGTGCCAGCAGCCGCGGGACAGGGGGTGCAACTAATGAAAAACTGTTTTTT.